Listed below are T cell receptor beta chains from one sample, sequenced in a study of human T cells and chemical hapten exposure. From the RACE reads, TCRdb called clonotypes with MiXCR, one entry per CDR3 protein. The sample consists of tens of thousands of distinct CDR3 sequences, less than 14% of them appearing once. Specimen: whole blood, collected in connection with sensitization to the hapten diphenylcyclopropenone (DPC). The receptor set was obtained from a woman between 50 and 59 years old with alopecia areata. Some clones in this sample may be carry-over from other donors' samples. The CDR3 runs from the conserved cysteine through the conserved F or W. A D gene is named only where the DNA matches it firmly. Clone size is given for some rows only: seen once, a few or many times, or a class if the clone is expanded.

clone_size	d_call	v_call	j_call	cdr3_nt	cdr3_aa
few	.	TRBV12-3/TRBV12-4	TRBJ1-1	TGTGCCAGCAGTTTATACGGGGGAGGGGACACTGAAGCTTTCTTT	CASSLYGGGDTEAFF
many	.	TRBV11-2	TRBJ2-1	TGTGCCAGCAGCTTCCGTAGCGGACTGTACAATGAGCAGTTCTTC	CASSFRSGLYNEQFF
many	.	TRBV9	TRBJ2-1	TGTGCCAGCAGCGTAGGAGGGCTATCCTACAATGAGCAGTTCTTC	CASSVGGLSYNEQFF
few	TRBD1	TRBV7-8	TRBJ1-1	TGTGCCAGCAGCTACCGGACAGGGGCCATGAACACTGAAGCTTTCTTT	CASSYRTGAMNTEAFF
many	.	TRBV6-2/TRBV6-3	TRBJ2-1	TGTGCCAGCAGTCCGCCGAATTACAATGAGCAGTTCTTC	CASSPPNYNEQFF
.	.	TRBV29-1	TRBJ2-1	TGCAGCGTTTTCCCGGGCGACAATGAGCAGTTCTTC	CSVFPGDNEQFF
many	.	TRBV6-4	TRBJ2-3	TGTGCCAGCAGTCGGGGCCTCACAGATACGCAGTATTTT	CASSRGLTDTQYF
few	TRBD2	TRBV2	TRBJ2-5	TGTGCCAGCGCTAGCGGGAGCGAGACCCAGTACTTC	CASASGSETQYF
.	TRBD2	TRBV7-2	TRBJ2-5	TGTGCCAGCAGCAAGGGACTAGCGGGGCCTCCGTACTTC	CASSKGLAGPPYF
few	TRBD2	TRBV5-6	TRBJ2-1	TGTGCCAGCAGCTTGCCTCCCCCGGGACTAGCGGGGCTAAATGAGCAGTTCTTC	CASSLPPPGLAGLNEQFF
many	TRBD1	TRBV5-1	TRBJ1-5	TGCGCCAGCAGCTTGAGCGGGGACAGAAATCAGCCCCAGCATTTT	CASSLSGDRNQPQHF
many	.	TRBV6-6	TRBJ1-1	TGTGCCAGCAGTCAAAACAGCGGCCACCTAGCACCCGAAGCTTTCTTT	CASSQNSGHLAPEAFF
few	.	TRBV7-2	TRBJ2-1	TGTGCCAGCAGTTCCACGACTAAAGATTTCAATGAGCAGTTCTTC	CASSSTTKDFNEQFF
many	TRBD1	TRBV20-1	TRBJ1-3	TGCAGTGCGCGACAGGGAGTGGTAAACACCATATATTTT	CSARQGVVNTIYF
many	.	TRBV27	TRBJ1-1	TGTGCCAGCAGTTTAGATTTCGGCACTGAAGCTTTCTTT	CASSLDFGTEAFF
many	.	TRBV25-1	TRBJ2-5	TGTGCCACGGAGAACCCGGGACAACCCCAAGAGACCCAGTACTTC	CATENPGQPQETQYF
.	.	TRBV7-3	TRBJ2-2	TGTGCCAGCAGCTTAATTGTATCCGGGGAGCTGTTTTTT	CASSLIVSGELFF
.	.	TRBV7-2	TRBJ2-7	TGTGCCAGCACCCTCAGGGGAATCTACGAGCAGTACTTC	CASTLRGIYEQYF
.	.	TRBV5-1	TRBJ2-1	TGCGCCAGCACCCGCCGTGGCGGGGACAATGAGCAGTTCTTC	CASTRRGGDNEQFF
few	TRBD2	TRBV24-1	TRBJ2-2	TGTGCCACCAGTGATTTCCTCGCGGGAGGGGCCACCGGGGAGCTGTTTTTT	CATSDFLAGGATGELFF
many	TRBD1	TRBV12-3/TRBV12-4	TRBJ1-1	TGTGCCAGCAGGGCGGACAGGGGGTCCACTGAAGCTTTCTTT	CASRADRGSTEAFF
many	.	TRBV28	TRBJ1-1	TGTGCCAGCAGAAAGGTGGGGCTGAGGGCTTTCTTT	CASRKVGLRAFF
many	.	TRBV7-3	TRBJ2-2	TGTGCCAGCAGCTTACTTGGGAATGGGGTCGGGGAGCTGTTTTTT	CASSLLGNGVGELFF
many	.	TRBV28	TRBJ1-4	TGTGCCAGCAGTCCCGAACTGCGGGCCGGAGGACTGTTTTTT	CASSPELRAGGLFF
many	.	TRBV7-9	TRBJ2-4	TGTGCCAGCAGCAGCAAAGCGGCAAGAGGCATTCAGTACTTC	CASSSKAARGIQYF
.	.	TRBV10-1	TRBJ2-7	TGCGCCAGCGGCCCCTACGAGCAGTACTTC	CASGPYEQYF
many	.	TRBV7-8	TRBJ1-5	TGTGCCAGCAGCTCGTCTTCGACTGGGCAGCCCCAGCATTTT	CASSSSSTGQPQHF
many	.	TRBV5-1	TRBJ2-6	TGCGCCAGCAGCCTGAATCGGGGAGCCGGGGCCAACGTCCTGACTTTC	CASSLNRGAGANVLTF
few	TRBD1	TRBV20-1	TRBJ2-4	TGCAGTGCTAGGGACAGGGTACAGTCCAAAAACATTCAGTACTTC	CSARDRVQSKNIQYF
.	.	TRBV7-3	TRBJ2-1	TGTGCCAGCAGCCCGGACAGTAACAATGAGCAGTTCTTC	CASSPDSNNEQFF
.	TRBD2	TRBV11-2	TRBJ2-3	TGTGCCAGCAGCTTAGGTGGACTAGCGGGACGGGGAGGCACAGATACGCAGTATTTT	CASSLGGLAGRGGTDTQYF
.	TRBD2	TRBV5-4	TRBJ2-7	TGTGCCAGCAGCTCCGGGACTAGCGGGTTTCTTTCCTACGAGCAGTACTTC	CASSSGTSGFLSYEQYF
.	TRBD2	TRBV6-2/TRBV6-3	TRBJ2-7	TGTGCCAACGAGAATAGCGGGAGGGTTGGTGAGCAGTACTTC	CANENSGRVGEQYF
many	TRBD1	TRBV20-1	TRBJ1-1	TGCAGTGCTGCCCCAGTTGCCGGGACAGGGAGGACTGAAGCTTTCTTT	CSAAPVAGTGRTEAFF
many	TRBD2	TRBV6-2/TRBV6-3	TRBJ2-7	TGTGCCAGCAGTCCCGCGAGCGGGAGTGTTAACGAGCAGTACTTC	CASSPASGSVNEQYF
.	.	TRBV10-3	TRBJ2-1	TGTGCCATCAGTGAATCCCCAGTAACCTACAATGAGCAGTTCTTC	CAISESPVTYNEQFF
many	.	TRBV7-2	TRBJ2-2	TGTGCCAGCAGCTTTTGGGCCACCGGGGAGCTGTTTTTT	CASSFWATGELFF
many	TRBD2	TRBV7-2	TRBJ2-3	TGTGCCAGCAGCTTAGGGGCTAGCGGATTAGATACGCAGTATTTT	CASSLGASGLDTQYF
.	.	TRBV20-1	TRBJ2-3	TGCAGTGCCCTGGGGGGTGCCGCCCAAGATACTTGGGCGTATTTT	CSALGGAAQDTWAYF
few	TRBD2	TRBV27	TRBJ2-3	TGTGCCAGCAGTAGGAGCGGGAGGGGGACAGATACGCAGTATTTT	CASSRSGRGTDTQYF
few	.	TRBV27	TRBJ2-7	TGTGCCAGCAGACAGGGTGGGGGGGAAGCCTACGAGCAGTACTTC	CASRQGGGEAYEQYF
many	TRBD1	TRBV7-7	TRBJ2-7	TGTGCTAGCAGCGAGGGGACAGGCCCGACCTACGAGCAGTACTTC	CASSEGTGPTYEQYF
few	TRBD2	TRBV2	TRBJ2-1	TGTGCCAGCAGTGAGACTAGCGGGAAAAGGGATGAGCAGTTCTTC	CASSETSGKRDEQFF
.	TRBD1	TRBV18	TRBJ2-3	TGTGCCAGCTCACACCGGACAGGGGGCGGCACAGATACGCAGTATTTT	CASSHRTGGGTDTQYF
few	.	TRBV29-1	TRBJ2-7	TGCAGCGTGGCCGGGCTCTACGAGCAGTACTTC	CSVAGLYEQYF